A selection of T cell receptor beta chains follows, all from one sample in a study of CD4+ T cells in melanoma. The data were produced by immunoSEQ multiplex PCR, yet TCRdb's version contains in-frame clones alone and is incomplete. This sample yields around 9,500 clones, of which 55% to 75% are seen a single time; 24% belongs to the top ten. The sequenced sample was tumor tissue. The receptors here all came from a human donor with melanoma. CDR3s include the opening cysteine and the closing phenylalanine or tryptophan. D genes are given only for firm matches. For some rows the clone size is stated as once, few or many, or as a class when expanded; others skip it.

j_gene	v_gene	abundance	d_gene	CDR3nt	CDR3aa
TRBJ2-1	TRBV11-2	-	-	TGTGCCAGCAGCTCCGGACTTTTCAATGAGCAGTTCTTC	CASSSGLFNEQFF
TRBJ2-3	TRBV5-1	-	-	TGCGCCAGCAGCTGGGACGGCGTCACAGATACGCAGTATTTT	CASSWDGVTDTQYF
TRBJ2-7	TRBV2	-	TRBD1	TGTGCCAGCAATCAACAGGGGGCAAACGAGCAGTACTTC	CASNQQGANEQYF
TRBJ1-1	TRBV7-8	-	-	TGTGCCAGCAGCTTCAGGGAAAACACTGAAGCTTTCTTT	CASSFRENTEAFF
TRBJ1-2	TRBV7-9	-	-	TGTGCCAGCAGCTTTTCGGGGGTCGTGGGGAATAGAGGCTACACCTTC	CASSFSGVVGNRGYTF
TRBJ1-5	TRBV4-1	medium-sized	-	TGCGCCAGCAGCCAAGATCGGAGAAATAGCAATCAGCCCCAGCATTTT	CASSQDRRNSNQPQHF
TRBJ2-5	TRBV30	-	-	TGTGCCTGGAACCCGGGGGTCACGGAGACCCAGTACTTC	CAWNPGVTETQYF
TRBJ2-1	TRBV7-6	-	-	TGTGCCAGCAGCTTAGCGTCTGGAAATGAGCAGTTCTTC	CASSLASGNEQFF
TRBJ1-2	TRBV2	-	-	TGTGCCAGCAGAGAGGGTCGGGGTGCGGGCTATGGCTACACCTTC	CASREGRGAGYGYTF
TRBJ2-7	TRBV5-6	few	-	TGTGCCAGCAGCCACATAGAGCGTGAGCAGTACTTC	CASSHIEREQYF
TRBJ2-1	TRBV2	-	TRBD1	TGTGCCAGGCGGACAGGTCATGAGCAGTTCTTC	CARRTGHEQFF
TRBJ2-1	TRBV15	once	TRBD1	TGTGCCACCAGCAGAGGAGGGACAGGGGGTTCAGATGAGCAGTTCTTC	CATSRGGTGGSDEQFF
TRBJ1-4	TRBV11-2	-	-	TGTGCCAGCAGCCAAAGGCTTTCGAATGAAAAACTGTTTTTT	CASSQRLSNEKLFF
TRBJ2-3	TRBV7-9	-	TRBD2	TGTGCTAGCAGCGGGGGGGGCACAGATACGCAGTATTTT	CASSGGGTDTQYF
TRBJ1-5	TRBV6-1	-	-	TGTGCCAGCAGTGAAGGGACAGCCGAGAATCAGCCCCAGCATTTT	CASSEGTAENQPQHF
TRBJ2-1	TRBV11-2	few	-	TGTGCCAGCAGCCGTCTAAATGAGCAGTTCTTC	CASSRLNEQFF
TRBJ2-3	TRBV7-6	few	-	TGTGCCAGCAGCCGGTCGTCTAGCACAGATACGCAGTATTTT	CASSRSSSTDTQYF
TRBJ2-7	TRBV7-6	medium-sized	TRBD1	TGTGCCAGCAGCTTAAAGGCAGGGGGCAGCGAGCAGTACTTC	CASSLKAGGSEQYF
TRBJ2-5	TRBV7-9	medium-sized	TRBD2	TGTGCCAGCAGCTTTTACTTAGCGGGGGAAGAGACCCAGTACTTC	CASSFYLAGEETQYF
TRBJ1-5	TRBV29-1	-	-	TGCAGCGTGGGGGGGGATAGCAATCAGCCCCAGCATTTT	CSVGGDSNQPQHF
TRBJ2-7	TRBV5-1	-	TRBD1	TGTGCCAGCAGCTTGACAGGGGCCCGGGAGCAGTACTTC	CASSLTGAREQYF
TRBJ2-3	TRBV10-2	once	-	TGCGCCAGCACTGGGGGGCCTGCGGGGTCAGGCGATACGCAGTATTTT	CASTGGPAGSGDTQYF
TRBJ2-6	TRBV19	once	-	TGTGCCAGTAGTATGGCTCTATCTGGGGCCAACGTCCTGACTTTC	CASSMALSGANVLTF
TRBJ2-3	TRBV7-3	-	-	TGTGCCAGCAGCCTCATGGGGGGCACAGATACGCAGTATTTT	CASSLMGGTDTQYF
TRBJ1-2	TRBV7-2	-	TRBD1	TGTGCCAGCAGCCGCGGGGGCAAGACAGGGAGCTGGGGCTACACCTTC	CASSRGGKTGSWGYTF
TRBJ1-6	TRBV6-5	-	TRBD1	TGTGCCAGCAGTTACGCCGTCCCGGGACAGGGAGCACCCCTCCACTTT	CASSYAVPGQGAPLHF
TRBJ1-4	TRBV18	-	TRBD1	TGTGCCAGCTCACCGGGGACAGGGCCTGAAAAACTGTTTTTT	CASSPGTGPEKLFF
TRBJ2-1	TRBV11-2	-	-	TGTGCCAGCAGCTTACGGGGTGGTCAGGGCGCGAAGCAGTTCTTC	CASSLRGGQGAKQFF
TRBJ1-1	TRBV11-3	-	-	TGTGCCAGCAGCCCCCAGGGGAGGGACACTGAAGCTTTCTTT	CASSPQGRDTEAFF
TRBJ1-2	TRBV6-5	once	-	TGTGCCAGCAGTTCTGTTTACTCGACGGGGGACTATGGCTACACCTTC	CASSSVYSTGDYGYTF
TRBJ1-2	TRBV9	once	-	TGTGCCAGCAGCGTAGCAGACCGTTTGGACTATGGCTACACCTTC	CASSVADRLDYGYTF
TRBJ2-7	TRBV6-5	-	-	TGTGCCAGCAGTCCCCACAACGACCCCACCTACGAGCAGTACTTC	CASSPHNDPTYEQYF
TRBJ1-3	TRBV5-6	medium-sized	-	TGTGCCAGCAGCTTGGGTCGCGGGAGCTCTGGAAACACCATATATTTT	CASSLGRGSSGNTIYF
TRBJ2-1	TRBV11-2	-	TRBD2	TGTGCCAGCAGCTCTACTAAGGCTACTAGCGGGGGGTACAATGAGCAGTTCTTC	CASSSTKATSGGYNEQFF
TRBJ1-3	TRBV10-3	-	TRBD1	TGTGCCATCAGTGCGGGACAGGGGGAGAACACCATATATTTT	CAISAGQGENTIYF
TRBJ1-1	TRBV10-3	-	-	TGTGCCATCAGGAGAGGGGAGGACACTGAAGCTTTCTTT	CAIRRGEDTEAFF
TRBJ1-5	TRBV30	-	TRBD1	TGTGCCTGGAGTGCCCGACAGGGTGGGCGTCAGCCCCAGCATTTT	CAWSARQGGRQPQHF
TRBJ2-3	TRBV5-1	-	-	TGCGCCAGCAGCTTGGTGGGTGAGCCGGAGGATACGCAGTATTTT	CASSLVGEPEDTQYF
TRBJ2-4	TRBV21-1	-	-	TGTGCCAGCACCCTTGGTCCCGGGACAGGGCAGGGAAACATTCAGTACTTC	CASTLGPGTGQGNIQYF
TRBJ2-3	TRBV25-1	-	-	TGTGCCAGCAGTAGCAGGGGCCGAACAGATACGCAGTATTTT	CASSSRGRTDTQYF
TRBJ2-5	TRBV27	few	-	TGTGCCAGCACCCCACGAAACCAAGAGACCCAGTACTTC	CASTPRNQETQYF
TRBJ2-2	TRBV18	-	-	TGTGCCAGCTCTGGAGGGCTAGAGGAGCTGTTTTTT	CASSGGLEELFF
TRBJ1-1	TRBV5-5	-	-	TGTGCCAGCAGCTTGGTTCCAGGGAATACCTTGAACACTGAAGCTTTCTTT	CASSLVPGNTLNTEAFF
TRBJ2-3	TRBV5-8	-	-	TGTGCCAGCAGCTTAGGGGCAAATACGCAGTATTTT	CASSLGANTQYF
TRBJ2-7	TRBV6-6	-	-	TGTGCCAGCAGTCCATCCGGGGTCTACGAGCAGTACTTC	CASSPSGVYEQYF
TRBJ2-3	TRBV6-1	-	TRBD2	TGTGCCAGCCGGACTAGCGGGGGTTTAGATACGCAGTATTTT	CASRTSGGLDTQYF
TRBJ1-3	TRBV18	few	-	TGTGCCAGCTCACCAGGGGAAGCGAACACCATATATTTT	CASSPGEANTIYF
TRBJ2-5	TRBV4-1	-	TRBD2	TGCGCCAGCAGCCAAGATAAGCGAAGCGGGGGCGGAGAAGAGACCCAGTACTTC	CASSQDKRSGGGEETQYF
TRBJ1-5	TRBV19	-	-	TGTGCCAGTAGTATCTCGGTTTACCAGCCCCAGCATTTT	CASSISVYQPQHF
TRBJ2-1	TRBV9	-	-	TGTGCCAGCAGCGTAGTGCGGGCTATCTACAATGAGCAGTTCTTC	CASSVVRAIYNEQFF
TRBJ2-1	TRBV7-9	-	-	TGTGCCAGCAGCGGGCGGGGCTCCTACAATGAGCAGTTCTTC	CASSGRGSYNEQFF
TRBJ2-7	TRBV7-8	-	-	TGTGCCAGCAGCTTAGCGGAGGGTGCCGAGCAGTACTTC	CASSLAEGAEQYF
TRBJ2-6	TRBV4-1	-	-	TGCGCCAGCAGCCAAGCCTATGACGCCAACTCTGGGGCCAACGTCCTGACTTTC	CASSQAYDANSGANVLTF